These 25 T cell receptor beta chains share one sample of origin, sequenced in a study of blood T cells in healthy people across ages. The authors ran a second PCR of roughly 7 to 11 cycles using a sample-barcoded 5' primer and a J-beta primer mix. Via MiXCR, TCRdb re-called the 5' RACE reads, giving one row per CDR3 protein. The sample holds around 800,000 distinct CDR3 sequences, around two fifths seen once. The sequenced material came from blood. The receptors stem from a man in his fifties or sixties in good health.

The chain uses TRBV5-5 and TRBJ2-7; TRBD1 agrees at 8 bases. The CDR3 sequence is 15 residues long. J gave up 4 bases and V 1 base, and 7 bases lay outside the gene matches. The germline V gene has CDR1 SGHKS and CDR2 YYEKEE (reference sequence). The chain's CDR3 is CASSLIFQGAYEQYF. The CDR3 DNA sequence: TGTGCCAGCAGCTTGATATTTCAGGGGGCGTACGAGCAGTACTTC.

The chain carries TRBV6-2 or TRBV6-3 and TRBJ2-1; perhaps TRBD1 as D (6 bases). The CDR3 loop spans 14 amino acids. Trimming removed 5 bases at V and 10 bases at J, with 18 bases between. Per germline, CDR1 MNHEY and CDR2 SVGEGT. The CDR3 loop is CASSIPGHGNEQFF. Here the CDR3 DNA reads TGTGCCAGCAGTATCCCGGGACATGGGAACGAGCAGTTCTTC.

This clonotype was counted only a few times. This chain connects TRBV15 to TRBJ2-7, with D tentatively TRBD1 (6 bases). The CDR3 is 13 residues long. CDR1 is LNHNV and CDR2 is YYDKDF in the germline V gene (reference sequence). V dropped 4 bases and J dropped 5 bases, with 12 bases sitting between them. CDR3 protein: CATSKGTSHEQYF. The DNA for the CDR3 is TGTGCCACCAGCAAAGGGACATCCCACGAGCAGTACTTC.

The V and J genes are TRBV20-1 and TRBJ1-5; D ambiguous. Trimming took off 3 bases at V and 3 bases at J, with 12 bases between the two ends. CDR3 size: 14 residues. The germline gives CDR1 DFQATT, CDR2 SNEGSKA (reference sequence). The DNA of the CDR3 is TGCAGTGCTAGTATCGGCAGCTACAATCAGCCCCAGCATTTT. Translated: CSASIGSYNQPQHF.

This chain connects TRBV7-9 to TRBJ1-6; D possibly corresponds to TRBD1 (6 bases). The germline V gene encodes CDR1 SEHNR and CDR2 FQNEAQ (reference sequence). The CDR3 consists of 15 residues. The ends were cut back, 2 bases at V and 7 bases at J, with 12 bases in the middle. CDR3 sequence: CASSLMGQWNSPLHF. CDR3 bases: TGTGCCAGCAGCTTAATGGGACAATGGAATTCACCCCTCCACTTT.

This clonotype was detected a few times. V is TRBV2 and J is TRBJ2-7; D unclear. This CDR3 has 10 amino acids. The germline V gene has CDR1 SNHLY and CDR2 FYNNEI. V was trimmed by 7 bases and J by 5 bases, leaving 6 bases between them. In DNA form, the CDR3 reads TGTGCCAGCACTGGGAACGAGCAGTACTTC. The encoded protein is CASTGNEQYF.

Concerning this clonotype itself: A much larger clone differs from this one at a single base, so this may be a read error. The chain is built from TRBV20-1 and TRBJ2-5; the D gene is possibly TRBD2 (5 bases). CDR1 and CDR2 (germline): DFQATT, SNEGSKA (reference sequence). The CDR3 extends over 12 amino acids. The CDR3 region is CRAGSSQETQYF. DNA of the CDR3: TGCAGGGCGGGCTCGTCCCAAGAGACCCAGTACTTC.

This chain uses TRBV9 with TRBJ2-3; perhaps TRBD2 as D (6 bases). This CDR3 has 18 amino acids. Germline V gene sequence: CDR1 SGDLS, CDR2 YYNGEE. V lost 0 bases, J lost 2 bases, and 19 bases lay in between. CDR3 nucleotides: TGTGCCAGCAGCGTAGTAGGTAATATAGCGGACCCCACAGATACGCAGTATTTT. Translating it yields CASSVVGNIADPTDTQYF.

This clonotype turned up a few times. The chain uses TRBV10-3 and TRBJ2-7; 7 bases align to TRBD1. V was clipped by 6 bases and J by 0 bases; unmatched bases: 8. The germline V gene encodes CDR1 ENHRY and CDR2 SYGVKD. CDR3 length: 15 residues. The DNA for the CDR3 is TGTGCCATCAGCCAGACAGGGACCAACTCCTACGAGCAGTACTTC. Its translation is CAISQTGTNSYEQYF.

This clonotype has only one observation. This chain links TRBV7-8 with TRBJ2-2; D is unclear. CDR1 and CDR2 (germline): SGHVS, FQNEAQ. The CDR3 contains 16 residues. V was trimmed by 5 bases and J by 2 bases, leaving 15 bases between them. This CDR3 is CASSLMAPDNTGELFF. The CDR3 DNA is TGTGCCAGCAGCCTCATGGCTCCGGATAACACCGGGGAGCTGTTTTTT.

In the case of this clonotype: This may arise from a read error, as a much more abundant clone is one base away. The CDR3 here is CSARGGCEQYF. CDR3 DNA sequence: TGCAGTGCTAGAGGGGGCTGCGAGCAGTACTTC. V and J are TRBV20-1 and TRBJ2-7; weak D call: TRBD1 (5 bases). CDR3 length: 11 amino acids. Trimming pared 1 base from V and 6 bases from J, leaving 7 bases between. Germline-derived CDR1 and CDR2 are DFQATT and SNEGSKA (reference sequence).

The CDR3 region is CSAPGLAGGPADTQYF. The CDR3 DNA reads as TGCAGTGCTCCCGGACTAGCGGGGGGGCCAGCAGATACGCAGTATTTT. J is TRBJ2-3 and V is TRBV20-1; 15 bases align to TRBD2. The CDR3 is 16 residues long. The trim removed 5 bases at V and 4 bases at J, leaving 7 bases unmatched. CDR1 and CDR2 from the germline V gene are DFQATT and SNEGSKA (reference sequence).

The V and J genes are TRBV7-2 and TRBJ1-2, with 12 nucleotides matching TRBD1. Trimming took 0 bases from V and 9 from J; bases not matched to a gene: 11. Germline V gives CDR1 SGHTA, CDR2 FQGNSA. The length of the CDR3 is 17 residues. The CDR3 nucleotides read TGTGCCAGCAGCTTAGCGGGGTCGGGACAGGGGGCCGGGAGCTACACCTTC. Amino acid sequence: CASSLAGSGQGAGSYTF.

This clonotype was recorded a few times. The chain has TRBV5-6 and TRBJ2-1; 11 nucleotides align to TRBD2. This CDR3 is built from 16 residues. Germline CDR1 reads SGHDT; CDR2 reads YYEEEE. V lost 2 bases to trimming and J lost 5 bases; unmatched junction nucleotides: 6. CDR3 nucleotide sequence: TGTGCCAGCAGCTTTCCGACTAGCGGGGTAGACAATGAGCAGTTCTTC. Its protein is CASSFPTSGVDNEQFF.

J is TRBJ2-7 and V is TRBV6-2 or TRBV6-3; D call uncertain. Germline-derived CDR1 and CDR2 are MNHEY and SVGEGT. This CDR3 comprises 14 residues. Trimming stripped 0 bases from V and 11 bases from J, with 17 bases between. The CDR3: CASSYSGSQETKYF. The CDR3 DNA reads as TGTGCCAGCAGTTACTCGGGCAGCCAAGAGACCAAGTACTTC.

There are a few counts of this clonotype. CDR3 sequence reads: CASSQDRPGAEQFF. In nucleotides, the CDR3 is TGTGCCAGCAGCCAAGATAGGCCTGGGGCAGAGCAGTTCTTC. The chain combines TRBV3-1 with TRBJ2-1, with D possibly being TRBD1 (5 bases). Trimming stripped 0 bases from V and 10 bases from J, with 13 bases between. Germline V gives CDR1 LGHDT, CDR2 YNNKEL (reference sequence). The CDR3 consists of 14 residues.

This clonotype was seen only a few times. The gene calls are TRBV29-1 and TRBJ2-3, with D uncertain. Germline V CDR1 and CDR2: SQVTM, ANQGSEA. The CDR3 length is 12 residues. Trimming left V 7 bases short and J 4 bases short, with 12 bases between. In DNA form, the CDR3 reads TGCAGCGCTACGAATTCCGCAGATACGCAGTATTTT. This sequence encodes CSATNSADTQYF.

Regarding this clonotype: This may arise from a read error, as a much more abundant clone is one base away. The chain uses TRBV5-1 and TRBJ2-2; maybe TRBD1 (6 bases). Germline-derived CDR1 and CDR2 are SGHRS and YFSETQ. This CDR3 has 15 amino acids. Deletions cut 5 bases from V and 3 bases from J, with 14 bases between. In nucleotides, the CDR3 is TGCGCCAGCAGTCAGGGGTTGTTGGACACCGGGGAGCTGTTTTTT. Translation: CASSQGLLDTGELFF.

This clonotype occurred a few times. The rearrangement links TRBV10-3 to TRBJ2-7, with 7 bases that match TRBD2. CDR3 length: 14 residues. Germline loops: CDR1 ENHRY, CDR2 SYGVKD. Losses at the gene ends were 4 bases for V and 5 bases for J; bases not matched to a gene: 8. The CDR3 is CAISVGGYGNEQYF. The CDR3, as DNA: TGTGCCATCAGTGTGGGGGGGTATGGCAACGAGCAGTACTTC.

As concerns this clonotype: One junction end disagrees with the germline gene, perhaps due to a read error. This chain connects TRBV7-8 to TRBJ2-3, with a possible D match to TRBD1 (5 bases). CDR1 is SGHVS and CDR2 is FQNEAQ in the germline V gene. This CDR3 has 15 amino acids. Here the CDR3 reads CASSLFESLTGTQYF. The CDR3 DNA is TGTGCCAGCAGCTTATTCGAAAGCCTCACAGGTACGCAGTATTTT. The full variable domain, completed using reference TRBV7-8 and TRBJ2-3, is GAGVSQSPRYKVAKRGQDVALRCDPISGHVSLFWYQQALGQGPEFLTYFQNEAQLDKSGLPSDRFFAERPEGSVSTLKIQRTQQEDSAVYLCASSLFESLTGTQYFGPGTRLTVL.

This chain uses TRBV12-3 or TRBV12-4 with TRBJ2-3; TRBD2 aligns across 12 bases. The CDR3 consists of 19 residues. The ends lost 5 bases at V and 0 bases at J; junction bases unmatched: 12. The CDR3 reads CASSLLLAGGLLSTDTQYF. CDR3 nucleotide sequence: TGTGCCAGCAGTCTCCTACTAGCGGGGGGCCTCTTAAGCACAGATACGCAGTATTTT.

This clonotype was seen repeatedly, ten times or more. J is TRBJ2-7 and V is TRBV7-2; TRBD1 matches 7 bases. The CDR3 consists of 14 residues. Trimming at V came to 3 bases and at J to 2 bases, leaving 4 bases not matched to a gene. Germline values: CDR1 SGHTA, CDR2 FQGNSA. The DNA for the CDR3 is TGTGCCAGCAGCTTTGCGACAGGGACCTACGAGCAGTACTTC. Translating gives CASSFATGTYEQYF.

This clonotype was found once. This sequence joins TRBV6-1 and TRBJ1-5; a possible D gene is TRBD1 (6 bases). V was shortened by 7 bases and J by 0 bases, with 13 bases between the two germline ends. The germline gives CDR1 MNHNS, CDR2 SASEGT. The CDR3 runs 15 residues. CDR3 nucleotide sequence: TGTGCCAGCAAGGATGGACAGAATAGCAATCAGCCCCAGCATTTT. Its protein is CASKDGQNSNQPQHF.

The chain joins TRBV4-1 to TRBJ1-2; D is uncertain. Deletions cut 3 bases from V and 4 bases from J, with 24 bases between. Germline CDR1 reads MGHRA; CDR2 reads YSYEKL. The CDR3 extends over 18 amino acids. The CDR3 loop reads CASSHPSRVRERGYGYTF. The CDR3 bases are TGCGCCAGCAGCCACCCCTCTAGGGTACGGGAACGAGGCTATGGCTACACCTTC.

This clonotype was seen at least ten times. The chain combines TRBV13 with TRBJ2-6; D call uncertain. Trimming left V 1 base short and J 3 bases short, with 7 bases between. Germline CDR1 and CDR2: PRHDT and FYEKMQ (reference sequence). The CDR3 runs to 15 residues. This CDR3 is CASSLEGSGANVLTF. The DNA of the CDR3 is TGTGCCAGCAGCTTAGAGGGAAGTGGGGCCAACGTCCTGACTTTC.